These 15 T cell receptor beta chains were sequenced from one sample in a study of T cells in narcolepsy. TCRdb's table, derived via immunoSEQ multiplex PCR, lists solely in-frame clones and lacks some. The data hold around 32,000 clones, with about 81% observed a single time. Sequences were obtained from CD45RA- memory CD4+ T cells from PBMCs. Every receptor here comes from a human donor with narcolepsy.

The chain joins TRBV1 to TRBJ1-4. TRBV1 is designated a pseudogene. The CDR3 loop spans 16 amino acids. CDR3 sequence: CTSSQERSPTNEKLFF. The CDR3 coding sequence is TGCACCAGCAGCCAAGAGCGGTCGCCAACTAATGAAAAACTGTTTTTT.

The chain joins TRBV19 to TRBJ2-2; D is unclear. CDR1 and CDR2 from the germline V gene are LNHDA and SQIVND (reference sequence). The CDR3 sequence is 15 residues long. V was trimmed by 6 bases and J by 3 bases, leaving 14 bases between them. The CDR3 spells CASRVTSRDTGELFF. Written as DNA, the CDR3 is TGTGCCAGTAGGGTGACGAGTCGGGACACCGGGGAGCTGTTTTTT.

This clone was detected only a few times. The CDR3 region has the DNA TGTGCCAGCAGCCGAGCGGGGACCCGCTACAATGAGCAGTTCTTC. Its translation: CASSRAGTRYNEQFF. The V call is TRBV7-9, the J call TRBJ2-1; 7 nucleotides match TRBD2. Trimming removed 5 bases from V and 3 bases from J; junction bases left unmatched: 7. Germline lookup yields CDR1 SEHNR and CDR2 FQNEAQ (reference sequence). CDR3 size: 15 residues.

The V and J genes are TRBV27 and TRBJ2-6; D gene uncertain. Trimming took off 0 bases at V and 0 bases at J, with 6 bases between the two ends. The CDR3 has 16 residues. Germline V gene sequence: CDR1 MNHEY, CDR2 SMNVEV (reference sequence). CDR3: CASSLSWGSGANVLTF. For the CDR3, the DNA is TGTGCCAGCAGTTTATCGTGGGGCTCTGGGGCCAACGTCCTGACTTTC.

The V and J genes are TRBV7-3 and TRBJ2-7; the match to TRBD2 covers 9 bases. The germline V gene encodes CDR1 SGHTA and CDR2 FQGTGA. With V trimmed by 5 bases and J by 7 bases, 9 bases remained unmatched. The CDR3 has 14 residues. The CDR3 DNA reads as TGTGCCAGCAGCCCCTCCGGGACTAGCCGGGAGCAGTACTTC. Its protein product is CASSPSGTSREQYF. Filled out from reference TRBV7-3 and TRBJ2-7, the complete variable domain reads GAGVSQTPSNKVTEKGKYVELRCDPISGHTALYWYRQSLGQGPEFLIYFQGTGAADDSGLPNDRFFAVRPEGSVSTLKIQRTERGDSAVYLCASSPSGTSREQYFGPGTRLTVT.

The chain links TRBV7-8 to TRBJ2-3; maybe TRBD2 (5 bases). CDR1 is SGHVS and CDR2 is FQNEAQ in the germline V gene. V gave up 8 bases and J gave up 1 base, with 10 bases separating them. The CDR3 length is 13 residues. In nucleotides, the CDR3 is TGTGCCAGCGCGGTCGGGGGCACAGATACGCAGTATTTT. Its protein is CASAVGGTDTQYF.

This clone was detected a few times. V gene TRBV6-4 combines with J gene TRBJ2-7, with 8 nucleotides matching TRBD1. The germline V gene has CDR1 MRHNA and CDR2 SNTAGT. CDR3 length: 12 amino acids. Trimming removed 6 bases from V and 7 bases from J; junction bases left unmatched: 5. CDR3 DNA sequence: TGTGCCAGCAGAAACAGGGGGTTTGAGCAGTACTTC. Encoded protein: CASRNRGFEQYF.

This sequence joins TRBV6-6 and TRBJ2-7; tentatively, D is TRBD1 (6 bases). CDR3 length: 14 residues. V lost 2 bases to trimming and J lost 4 bases, with 12 bases between them. The germline gives CDR1 MNHNY, CDR2 SVGAGI (reference sequence). The CDR3 DNA reads as TGTGCCAGCAGTTACACAAGCAGGGGATACGAGCAGTACTTC. It codes for CASSYTSRGYEQYF.

In DNA form, the CDR3 reads TGTGCCATCAGTGAGCCGGGGACAGTCGGGGAAAAACTGTTTTTT. This translates into CAISEPGTVGEKLFF. The rearrangement links TRBV10-3 to TRBJ1-4, with 7 bases matching TRBD1. The CDR3 totals 15 residues. The V gene end was trimmed by 2 bases and the J gene end by 8 bases; junction bases not matched to a gene: 8. Germline CDR1 ENHRY, CDR2 SYGVKD.

This sequence joins TRBV6-1 and TRBJ2-7; D ambiguous. Trimming shortened V by 5 bases and J by 3 bases, and 8 bases separated the two germline ends. CDR3 length: 12 residues. Germline V gene sequence: CDR1 MNHNS, CDR2 SASEGT. The CDR3 nucleotides are TGTGCCAGCAGTCCTGTTGACTACGAGCAGTACTTC. Translation gives CASSPVDYEQYF.

This chain links TRBV5-1 with TRBJ2-1; 7 nucleotides align to TRBD2. The ends lost 1 base at V and 0 bases at J; junction bases unmatched: 10. The V gene's germline CDR1 is SGHRS and CDR2 YFSETQ. This CDR3 has 18 residues. The chain's CDR3 is CASSLLAGAPSSYNEQFF. The CDR3, as DNA: TGCGCCAGCAGCTTGTTGGCGGGAGCCCCGAGCTCCTACAATGAGCAGTTCTTC.

The chain combines TRBV11-3 with TRBJ2-5, with 10 bases lining up with TRBD1. Germline CDR1 and CDR2: SGHNT and YENEEA. CDR3 length: 16 residues. V lost 1 base, J lost 3 bases, and 5 bases stayed unmatched. CDR3 DNA sequence: TGTGCCAGCAGCTTAGCATCCGGGACAGGGGAAGAGACCCAGTACTTC. Its translation: CASSLASGTGEETQYF.

V and J are TRBV6-6 and TRBJ2-5; a possible D gene is TRBD1 (6 bases). Germline V gene sequence: CDR1 MNHNY, CDR2 SVGAGI (reference sequence). The CDR3 is 14 amino acids. V was trimmed by 6 bases and J by 2 bases, leaving 13 bases between them. The CDR3 reads CASRKTGLQETQYF. CDR3 DNA: TGTGCCAGCAGAAAGACAGGACTGCAAGAGACCCAGTACTTC.

Remarks on this clone: A read error may produce the germline difference seen at one junction end. The J gene is TRBJ1-5, the V gene TRBV2; TRBD1 might be the D (6 bases). The CDR3 has 15 amino acids. The germline V gene encodes CDR1 SNHLY and CDR2 FYNNEI. CDR3 nucleotides: TGTGCCAGCAGGGAAGGACTCAAGGGGGATCAGCCCCAGCATTTT. Its protein is CASREGLKGDQPQHF.

The V call is TRBV7-9, the J call TRBJ2-3; TRBD2 matches 10 bases. The ends lost 5 bases at V and 0 bases at J; junction bases unmatched: 8. The CDR3 covers 17 residues. Germline V gene data show CDR1 as SEHNR and CDR2 as FQNEAQ (reference sequence). The CDR3 sequence: CASSPTIAGGSTDTQYF. The CDR3 DNA is TGTGCCAGCAGCCCCACGATAGCGGGAGGTAGCACAGATACGCAGTATTTT.